These 4 T cell receptor beta chains originate from one sample sequenced in a study of T cell repertoires in aging, cancer and after chemotherapy. Multiplex touch-down PCR with TRB-A/B primers amplified rearranged V-D-J TRB sequences. TCRdb called the multiplex PCR reads again in MiXCR, with one record for every CDR3 protein. This table has roughly 4,500 distinct CDR3 sequences, around 21% appearing once. Amplification of TCR beta used genomic DNA extracted from peripheral blood. Sequencing was performed on blood. The receptor set was obtained from a human donor with a blood cancer.

This clonotype is labeled medium-sized. V and J are TRBV29-1 and TRBJ1-5; 8 bases are a match to TRBD1. The CDR3 contains 14 residues. Germline V gene lookup returns CDR1 SQVTM and CDR2 ANQGSEA. Trimming at V came to 6 bases and at J to 4 bases, leaving 8 bases not matched to a gene. The CDR3 loop is CSVGTGGANQPQHF. The DNA of the CDR3 is TGCAGCGTGGGGACAGGAGGGGCGAATCAGCCCCAGCATTTT. The variable domain in full, completed from reference TRBV29-1 and TRBJ1-5, reads SAVISQKPSRDICQRGTSLTIQCQVDSQVTMMFWYRQQPGQSLTLIATANQGSEATYESGFVIDKFPISRPNLTFSTLTVSNMSPEDSSIYLCSVGTGGANQPQHFGDGTRLSIL.

The rearrangement joins TRBV20-1 to TRBJ2-3; 8 nucleotides match TRBD2. V lost 6 bases, J lost 4 bases, and 6 bases stayed unmatched. The germline CDR1 and CDR2 sequences are DFQATT and SNEGSKA (reference sequence). The CDR3 has 13 amino acids. CDR3 sequence reads: CSAFRGGSDTQYF. The CDR3 nucleotides read TGCAGTGCCTTTCGCGGGGGGTCAGATACGCAGTATTTT.

This rearrangement joins TRBV14 to TRBJ2-5; 9 positions match TRBD1. The trim removed 0 bases at V and 5 bases at J, leaving 7 bases unmatched. Germline CDR1 is SGHDN and CDR2 is FVKESK. CDR3 length: 16 amino acids. CDR3 residues: CASSQEGQGDWETQYF. CDR3 DNA sequence: TGTGCCAGCAGCCAAGAGGGACAGGGAGATTGGGAGACCCAGTACTTC.

This clonotype was recorded a few times. The chain couples TRBV11-2 to TRBJ1-4; 7 bases line up with TRBD1. The V segment lost 3 bases and the J segment 8 bases; nucleotides outside the gene matches: 6. Germline CDR1 and CDR2: SGHAT and FQNNGV. There are 14 residues in the CDR3. CDR3 protein: CASSFGGQLEKLFF. CDR3 nucleotide sequence: TGTGCCAGCAGCTTTGGGGGACAGCTCGAAAAACTGTTTTTT.